The clone carrying this T cell receptor beta chain showed up just a few times. What it binds is not known. The data stem from a study of OX40 agonist ivuxolimab in advanced cancers. Whole-study results and caveats: More expanded clones were seen, on average, in CD8+ T cells than in CD4+.

Sequenced by immunoSEQ multiplex PCR; TCRdb stores in-frame clones only, minus some. This sample carries approximately 87,000 clones, under 95% of them seen once, and the ten largest clones take about 0.89%. Per the germline V gene, CDR1 is ENHRY and CDR2 is SYGVKD. The V end lost 10 bases, the J end lost 5 bases, and 19 bases lay between the germline ends. There are 14 residues in the CDR3. The receptor was derived from an adult with an advanced solid tumor such as melanoma, head and neck, liver or kidney cancer. The rearrangement joins TRBV10-3 to TRBJ2-3; D possibly corresponds to TRBD2 (6 bases). Material: CD4+ or CD8+ T cells sorted from blood, obtained in a trial of the OX40 agonist ivuxolimab. CDR3 sequence: CATDATEGKDTQYF. DNA of the CDR3: TGTGCCACGGACGCCACGGAGGGGAAAGATACGCAGTATTTT.